Below, 4 T cell receptor beta chains from the same sample are listed, as sequenced in a study of OX40 agonist ivuxolimab in advanced cancers. The repertoire was sequenced with immunoSEQ multiplex PCR; TCRdb's copy has only in-frame clones and lacks some. The repertoire has 80,000 to 100,000 clones, 70% to 90% of them found once; the top ten carry under 0.8%. The sequencing here drew on CD4+ or CD8+ T cells sorted from blood, taken in a trial of the OX40 agonist ivuxolimab. The receptors originated from an adult with an advanced solid tumor such as melanoma, head and neck, liver or kidney cancer.

The gene calls are TRBV7-9 and TRBJ1-3; the D gene is possibly TRBD1 (6 bases). This CDR3 has 13 amino acids. Per the germline V gene, CDR1 is SEHNR and CDR2 is FQNEAQ (reference sequence). The V end lost 7 bases, the J end lost 4 bases, and 11 bases lay between the germline ends. Here the CDR3 DNA reads TGTGCCAGCATCAGGGGAGTAGGAAACACCATATATTTT. It codes for CASIRGVGNTIYF.

The V gene is TRBV4-1, the J gene TRBJ1-1; possibly TRBD1 for D (5 bases). The V end lost 1 base, the J end lost 0 bases, and 12 bases lay between the germline ends. Germline V lookup: CDR1 MGHRA, CDR2 YSYEKL. The CDR3 covers 16 residues. Here the CDR3 DNA reads TGCGCCAGCAGCCAAGGTCTATTAGGGGTGAACACTGAAGCTTTCTTT. This codes for CASSQGLLGVNTEAFF.

The chain uses TRBV18 and TRBJ1-1; possibly TRBD1 for D (6 bases). V lost 0 bases and J 3 bases, leaving 14 bases between the germline ends. The CDR3 is made up of 16 amino acids. Germline V gene sequence: CDR1 KGHSH, CDR2 LQKENI. Here the CDR3 reads CASSPPLRGPDTEAFF. The CDR3 DNA reads as TGTGCCAGCTCACCACCCCTCCGGGGGCCAGACACTGAAGCTTTCTTT.

The chain uses TRBV6-5 and TRBJ2-7; D possibly corresponds to TRBD1 (5 bases). The CDR3 totals 11 residues. V was shortened by 2 bases and J by 6 bases, with 5 bases between the two germline ends. Germline values: CDR1 MNHEY, CDR2 SVGAGI. The CDR3 sequence is CASSYRGEQYF. DNA of the CDR3: TGTGCCAGCAGTTACAGGGGCGAGCAGTACTTC.